Below, 13 T cell receptor beta chains from the same sample are listed, as sequenced in a study of Ad26.COV2.S vaccination and SARS-CoV-2 variants. Profiling relied on immunoSEQ multiplex PCR, and the TCRdb table lists in-frame clones only, not all of them. The sample lists some 520,000 clones, 87% occurring once. Regarding treatment: around 19 received Ad26.COV2.S at low or high dose, single or two shots; roughly five received placebo; per-sample allocation not given. Samples came from day 63 after the first vaccine or placebo injection. The source material was peripheral blood, sampled in a trial of Ad26.COV2.S vaccine versus placebo. The receptors come from a person between 18 and 65 years old who received the Ad26.COV2.S COVID-19 vaccine or a placebo.

The chain has TRBV7-9 and TRBJ2-2; D possibly corresponds to TRBD2 (5 bases). The V end was cut by 1 base, the J end by 4 bases, with 13 bases between. Germline CDR1 is SEHNR and CDR2 is FQNEAQ (reference sequence). The CDR3 totals 16 residues. CDR3 loop: CASSLDLNRGTGELFF. CDR3 coding DNA: TGTGCCAGCAGCTTAGATCTAAACCGGGGCACCGGGGAGCTGTTTTTT.

The gene calls are TRBV5-1 and TRBJ2-1; D not certain. The V end lost 2 bases, the J end lost 10 bases, and 10 bases lay between the germline ends. The CDR3 sequence is 12 residues long. Germline lookup yields CDR1 SGHRS and CDR2 YFSETQ. CDR3 nucleotides: TGCGCCAGCAGCTTTAGTCGTCGGGAGCAGTTCTTC. Translating it yields CASSFSRREQFF. The variable domain in full, with the rest retrieved from reference TRBV5-1 and TRBJ2-1, is KAGVTQTPRYLIKTRGQQVTLSCSPISGHRSVSWYQQTPGQGLQFLFEYFSETQRNKGNFPGRFSGRQFSNSRSEMNVSTLELGDSALYLCASSFSRREQFFGPGTRLTVL.

The chain links TRBV10-2 to TRBJ2-1; the D gene is possibly TRBD1 (6 bases). Germline CDR1 is WSHSY and CDR2 is SAAADI. Trimming took off 3 bases at V and 2 bases at J, with 11 bases between the two ends. The CDR3 loop spans 15 amino acids. This CDR3 is CASSEVGGPYNEQFF. CDR3 nucleotides: TGCGCCAGCAGTGAAGTAGGGGGTCCCTACAATGAGCAGTTCTTC.

J is TRBJ2-1 and V is TRBV2; D gene ambiguous. This CDR3 comprises 16 residues. V was trimmed by 3 bases and J by 1 base, leaving 13 bases between them. Germline V CDR1 and CDR2: SNHLY, FYNNEI. The CDR3 region has the DNA TGTGCCAGCAGTGATCCCCTCCGCATATCCTACAATGAGCAGTTCTTC. Translated: CASSDPLRISYNEQFF.

The chain employs TRBV4-3 and TRBJ2-2, with 11 bases that match TRBD2. The length of the CDR3 is 18 residues. Germline CDR1 is LGHNA and CDR2 is YSLEER. Losses at the gene ends were 1 base for V and 3 bases for J; bases not matched to a gene: 7. The CDR3 DNA follows: TGCGCCAGCAGCCAAGGCGAATGGGGACTAGCGGACACCGGGGAGCTGTTTTTT. Translated, it gives CASSQGEWGLADTGELFF.

The chain recombines TRBV9 with TRBJ2-6; D possibly corresponds to TRBD2 (6 bases). This CDR3 comprises 18 residues. V lost 2 bases, J lost 3 bases, and 18 bases lay in between. Germline V gene sequence: CDR1 SGDLS, CDR2 YYNGEE. CDR3 protein: CASSVNMGRWLGANVLTF. The CDR3 nucleotides read TGTGCCAGCAGCGTTAACATGGGGAGGTGGCTTGGGGCCAACGTCCTGACTTTC.

The J gene is TRBJ2-2, the V gene TRBV11-3; 10 bases agree with TRBD2. V gave up 2 bases and J gave up 6 bases; unmatched junction bases: 6. The CDR3 has 16 residues. Germline CDR1 reads SGHNT; CDR2 reads YENEEA. The CDR3 DNA follows: TGTGCCAGCAGCTTACTAGCGGGAGCACGCCCCGGGGAGCTGTTTTTT. Its protein is CASSLLAGARPGELFF.

The CDR3 reads CASSLVPGGRTYGYTF. CDR3 nucleotides: TGTGCCAGCAGCCTCGTCCCCGGGGGGCGGACTTATGGCTACACCTTC. This chain joins TRBV14 and TRBJ1-2; tentatively, D is TRBD1 (6 bases). Looked up from germline, CDR1 is SGHDN and CDR2 is FVKESK. The CDR3 is 16 amino acids. Trimming cost V 4 bases and J 5 bases, with 20 bases left between them.

The chain combines TRBV21-1 with TRBJ2-3; TRBD2 is the table's D call and was not checked against the DNA. TRBV21-1 is labeled a pseudogene. There are 15 residues in the CDR3. CDR3: CASSHRGVNTDTQYF. CDR3 coding DNA: TGTGCCAGCAGCCATCGGGGGGTTAACACAGATACGCAGTATTTT.

This chain links TRBV28 with TRBJ2-1, with D possibly TRBD1 on 6 matching bases. The V gene's germline CDR1 is MDHEN and CDR2 SYDVKM. The V end was cut by 7 bases, the J end by 2 bases, with 12 bases between. The CDR3 covers 14 residues. The CDR3 loop reads CASISDRTYNEQFF. The CDR3 DNA sequence: TGTGCCAGCATATCGGACAGAACCTACAATGAGCAGTTCTTC. Using reference TRBV28 and TRBJ2-1 for the parts outside the CDR3, the full variable domain is DVKVTQSSRYLVKRTGEKVFLECVQDMDHENMFWYRQDPGLGLRLIYFSYDVKMKEKGDIPEGYSVSREKKERFSLILESASTNQTSMYLCASISDRTYNEQFFGPGTRLTVL.

V and J are TRBV11-3 and TRBJ2-7, with a possible D match to TRBD2 (5 bases). The CDR3 loop spans 14 amino acids. Trimming stripped 5 bases from V and 7 bases from J, with 18 bases between. Germline CDR1 is SGHNT and CDR2 is YENEEA. The CDR3: CASSPTPGIGEQYF. The CDR3 bases are TGTGCCAGCAGCCCAACGCCGGGGATCGGGGAGCAGTACTTC.

The rearrangement uses TRBV3-1 (or the pseudogene TRBV3-2) and TRBJ2-7, with no clear D. This CDR3 comprises 13 residues. V gave up 10 bases and J gave up 0 bases, with 13 bases separating them. Per the germline V gene, CDR1 is LGHDT and CDR2 is YNNKEL (reference sequence). The CDR3 reads CATTSPRSYEQYF. DNA for the CDR3: TGTGCCACAACGTCACCCCGCTCCTACGAGCAGTACTTC.

The chain joins TRBV11-2 to TRBJ2-5; 9 bases match TRBD2. Losses at the gene ends were 0 bases for V and 5 bases for J; bases not matched to a gene: 4. This CDR3 is 15 amino acids long. Per the germline V gene, CDR1 is SGHAT and CDR2 is FQNNGV. The CDR3 DNA reads TGTGCCAGCAGCTTAGATCGTAGCGGGAGTGAGACCCAGTACTTC. Translating gives CASSLDRSGSETQYF.